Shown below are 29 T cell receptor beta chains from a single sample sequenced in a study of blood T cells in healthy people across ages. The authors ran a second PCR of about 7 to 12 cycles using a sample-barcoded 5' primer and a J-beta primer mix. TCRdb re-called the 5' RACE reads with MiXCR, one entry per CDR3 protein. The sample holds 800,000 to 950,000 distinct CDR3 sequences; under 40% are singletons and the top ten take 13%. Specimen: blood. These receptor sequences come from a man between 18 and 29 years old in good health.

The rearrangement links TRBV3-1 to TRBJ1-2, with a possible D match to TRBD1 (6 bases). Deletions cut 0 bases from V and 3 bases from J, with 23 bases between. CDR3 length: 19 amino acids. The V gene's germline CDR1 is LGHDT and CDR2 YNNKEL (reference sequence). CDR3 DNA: TGTGCCAGCAGCCAAGATCTAGTCTTAAGGGACACATCCGACTATGGCTACACCTTC. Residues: CASSQDLVLRDTSDYGYTF. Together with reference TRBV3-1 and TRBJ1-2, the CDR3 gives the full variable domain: DTAVSQTPKYLVTQMGNDKSIKCEQNLGHDTMYWYKQDSKKFLKIMFSYNNKELIINETVPNRFSPKSPDKAHLNLHINSLELGDSAVYFCASSQDLVLRDTSDYGYTFGSGTRLTVV.

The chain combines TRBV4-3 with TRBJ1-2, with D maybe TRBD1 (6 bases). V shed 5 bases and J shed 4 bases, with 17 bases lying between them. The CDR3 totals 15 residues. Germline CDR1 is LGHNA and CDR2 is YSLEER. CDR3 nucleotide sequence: TGCGCCAGCAGCACCCGGGGCACAGGGCCCTATGGCTACACCTTC. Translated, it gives CASSTRGTGPYGYTF.

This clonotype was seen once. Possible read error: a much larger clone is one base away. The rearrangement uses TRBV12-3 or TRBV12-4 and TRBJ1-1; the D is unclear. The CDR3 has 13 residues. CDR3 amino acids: CASSVAGNPEAFF. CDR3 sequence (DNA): TGTGCCAGCAGCGTGGCGGGGAACCCTGAAGCTTTCTTT.

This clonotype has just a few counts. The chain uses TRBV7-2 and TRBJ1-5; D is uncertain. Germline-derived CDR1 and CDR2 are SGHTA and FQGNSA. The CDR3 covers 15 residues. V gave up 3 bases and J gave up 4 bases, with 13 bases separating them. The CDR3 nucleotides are TGTGCCAGCAGCTTCCTCGTTGGGCGGAATCAGCCCCAGCATTTT. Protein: CASSFLVGRNQPQHF.

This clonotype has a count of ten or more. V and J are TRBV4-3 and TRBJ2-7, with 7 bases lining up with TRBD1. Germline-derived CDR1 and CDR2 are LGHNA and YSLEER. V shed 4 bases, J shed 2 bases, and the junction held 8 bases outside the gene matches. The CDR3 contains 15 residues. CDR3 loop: CASSLRTGVAYEQYF. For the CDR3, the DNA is TGCGCCAGCAGCCTCCGGACAGGCGTTGCCTACGAGCAGTACTTC.

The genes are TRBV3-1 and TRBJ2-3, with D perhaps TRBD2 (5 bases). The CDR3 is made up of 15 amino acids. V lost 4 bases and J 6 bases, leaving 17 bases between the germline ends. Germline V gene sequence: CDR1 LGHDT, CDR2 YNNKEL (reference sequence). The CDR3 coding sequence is TGTGCCAGCAGCCCCTCGAGGGCCCTCAGGGATACGCAGTATTTT. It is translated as CASSPSRALRDTQYF.

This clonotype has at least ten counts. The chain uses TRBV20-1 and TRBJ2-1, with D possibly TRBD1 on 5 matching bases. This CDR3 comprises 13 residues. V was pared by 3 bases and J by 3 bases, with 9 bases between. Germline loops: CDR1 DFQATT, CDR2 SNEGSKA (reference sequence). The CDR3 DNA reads TGCAGTGCTAGGGGGCCAAGCTACAATGAGCAGTTCTTC. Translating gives CSARGPSYNEQFF.

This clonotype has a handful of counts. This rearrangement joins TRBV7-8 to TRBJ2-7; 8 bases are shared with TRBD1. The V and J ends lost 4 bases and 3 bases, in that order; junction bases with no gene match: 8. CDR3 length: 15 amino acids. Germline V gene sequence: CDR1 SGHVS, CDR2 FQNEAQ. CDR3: CASSYFRDRNYEQYF. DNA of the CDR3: TGTGCCAGCAGCTATTTCCGGGACAGGAACTACGAGCAGTACTTC.

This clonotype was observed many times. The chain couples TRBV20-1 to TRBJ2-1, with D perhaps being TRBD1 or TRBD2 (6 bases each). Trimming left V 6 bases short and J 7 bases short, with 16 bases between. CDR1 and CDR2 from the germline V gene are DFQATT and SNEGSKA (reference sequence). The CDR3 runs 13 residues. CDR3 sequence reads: CSAPGTGANEQFF. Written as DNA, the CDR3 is TGCAGTGCCCCCGGGACGGGGGCTAATGAGCAGTTCTTC.

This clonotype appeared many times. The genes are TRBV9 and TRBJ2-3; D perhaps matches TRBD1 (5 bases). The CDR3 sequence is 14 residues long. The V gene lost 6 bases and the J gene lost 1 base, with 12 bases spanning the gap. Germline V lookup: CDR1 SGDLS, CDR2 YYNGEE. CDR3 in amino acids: CASMVGAGTDTQYF. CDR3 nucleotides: TGTGCCAGCATGGTAGGGGCTGGCACAGATACGCAGTATTTT.

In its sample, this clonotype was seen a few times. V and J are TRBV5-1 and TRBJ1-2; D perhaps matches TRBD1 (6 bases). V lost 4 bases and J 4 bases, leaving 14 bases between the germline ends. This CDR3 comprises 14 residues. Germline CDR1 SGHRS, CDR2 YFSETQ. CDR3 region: CASSGTLLRYGYTF. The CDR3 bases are TGCGCCAGCAGCGGGACATTGCTTCGCTATGGCTACACCTTC.

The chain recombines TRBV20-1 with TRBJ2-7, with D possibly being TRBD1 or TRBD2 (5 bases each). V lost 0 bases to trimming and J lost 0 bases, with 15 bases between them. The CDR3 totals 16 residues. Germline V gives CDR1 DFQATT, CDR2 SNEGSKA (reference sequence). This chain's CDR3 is CSARDRGGDSSYEQYF. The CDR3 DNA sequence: TGCAGTGCTAGAGATCGAGGAGGTGACAGCTCCTACGAGCAGTACTTC.

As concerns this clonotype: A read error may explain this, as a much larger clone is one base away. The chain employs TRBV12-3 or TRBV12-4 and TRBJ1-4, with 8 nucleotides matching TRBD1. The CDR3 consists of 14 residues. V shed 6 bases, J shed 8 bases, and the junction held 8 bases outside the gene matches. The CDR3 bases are TGTGCCAGCAGCAACAGGGGGGCTGGGGAAAAACTGTTTTTT. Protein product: CASSNRGAGEKLFF.

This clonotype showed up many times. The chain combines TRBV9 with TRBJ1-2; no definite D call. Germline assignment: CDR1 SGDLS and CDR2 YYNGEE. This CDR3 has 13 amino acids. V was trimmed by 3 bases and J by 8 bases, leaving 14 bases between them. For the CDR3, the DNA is TGTGCCAGCAGCGCAGGAGGAGTGAGAGGCTACACCTTC. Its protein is CASSAGGVRGYTF.

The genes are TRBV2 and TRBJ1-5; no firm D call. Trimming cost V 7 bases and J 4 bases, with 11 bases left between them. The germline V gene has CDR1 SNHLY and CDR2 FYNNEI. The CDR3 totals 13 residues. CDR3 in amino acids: CASKWDTNQPQHF. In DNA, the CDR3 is TGTGCCAGCAAGTGGGATACAAATCAGCCCCAGCATTTT. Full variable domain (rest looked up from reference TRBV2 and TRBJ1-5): EPEVTQTPSHQVTQMGQEVILRCVPISNHLYFYWYRQILGQKVEFLVSFYNNEISEKSEIFDDQFSVERPDGSNFTLKIRSTKLEDSAMYFCASKWDTNQPQHFGDGTRLSIL.

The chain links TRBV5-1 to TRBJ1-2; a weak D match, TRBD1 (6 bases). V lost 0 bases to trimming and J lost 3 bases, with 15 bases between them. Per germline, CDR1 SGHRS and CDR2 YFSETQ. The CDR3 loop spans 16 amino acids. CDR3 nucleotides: TGCGCCAGCAGCTTGGGAAACATCGGACAGTACTATGGCTACACCTTC. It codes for CASSLGNIGQYYGYTF. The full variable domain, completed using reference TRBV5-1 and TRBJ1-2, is KAGVTQTPRYLIKTRGQQVTLSCSPISGHRSVSWYQQTPGQGLQFLFEYFSETQRNKGNFPGRFSGRQFSNSRSEMNVSTLELGDSALYLCASSLGNIGQYYGYTFGSGTRLTVV.

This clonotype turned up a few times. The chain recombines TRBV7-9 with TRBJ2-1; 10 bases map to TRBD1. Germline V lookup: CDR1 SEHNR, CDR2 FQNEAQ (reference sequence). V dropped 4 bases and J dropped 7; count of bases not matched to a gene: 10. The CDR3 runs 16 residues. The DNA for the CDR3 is TGTGCCAGCAGCTCAAGACAGGGGGCGCCGTGGAATGAGCAGTTCTTC. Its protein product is CASSSRQGAPWNEQFF.

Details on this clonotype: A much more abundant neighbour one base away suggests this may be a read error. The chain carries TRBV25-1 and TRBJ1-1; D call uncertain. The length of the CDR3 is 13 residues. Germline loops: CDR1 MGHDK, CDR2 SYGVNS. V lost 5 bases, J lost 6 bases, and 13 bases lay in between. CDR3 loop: CASSREGFAEAFF. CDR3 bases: TGTGCCAGCAGTAGGGAGGGATTTGCTGAAGCTTTCTTT.

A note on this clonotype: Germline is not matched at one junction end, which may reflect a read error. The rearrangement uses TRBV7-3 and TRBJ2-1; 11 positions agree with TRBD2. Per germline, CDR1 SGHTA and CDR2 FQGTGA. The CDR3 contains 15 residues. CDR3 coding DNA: TGTACCAGCAGCCCTCGACTAGCGGGGATCAATGAGCAGTTCTTC. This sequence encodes CTSSPRLAGINEQFF.

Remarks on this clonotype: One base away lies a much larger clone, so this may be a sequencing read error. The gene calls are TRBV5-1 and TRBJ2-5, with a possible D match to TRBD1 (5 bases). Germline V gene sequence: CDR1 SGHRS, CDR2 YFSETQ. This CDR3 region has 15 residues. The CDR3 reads CASSLAGYIEETRYF. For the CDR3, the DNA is TGCGCCAGCAGCTTGGCAGGGTATATTGAAGAGACCCGGTACTTC.

The CDR3 here is CAISREGESISGANVLTF. In nucleotides, the CDR3 is TGTGCCATCAGCAGAGAAGGGGAATCCATCTCTGGGGCCAACGTCCTGACTTTC. The rearrangement links TRBV10-3 to TRBJ2-6, with TRBD1 as a possible D gene (5 bases). CDR3 length equals 18 residues. Per germline, CDR1 ENHRY and CDR2 SYGVKD. Trimming shortened V by 6 bases and J by 0 bases, and 18 bases separated the two germline ends.

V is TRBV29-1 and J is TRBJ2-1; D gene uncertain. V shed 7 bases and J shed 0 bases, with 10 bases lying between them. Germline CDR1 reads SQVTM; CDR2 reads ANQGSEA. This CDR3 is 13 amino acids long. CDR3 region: CSGGQSSYNEQFF. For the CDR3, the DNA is TGCAGCGGGGGTCAGAGCTCCTACAATGAGCAGTTCTTC.

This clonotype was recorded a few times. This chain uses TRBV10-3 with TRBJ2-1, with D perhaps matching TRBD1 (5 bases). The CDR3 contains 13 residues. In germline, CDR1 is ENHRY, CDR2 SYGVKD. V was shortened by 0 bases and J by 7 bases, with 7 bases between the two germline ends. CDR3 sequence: CAISESRTNEQFF. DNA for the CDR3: TGTGCCATCAGTGAGTCCCGGACAAATGAGCAGTTCTTC.

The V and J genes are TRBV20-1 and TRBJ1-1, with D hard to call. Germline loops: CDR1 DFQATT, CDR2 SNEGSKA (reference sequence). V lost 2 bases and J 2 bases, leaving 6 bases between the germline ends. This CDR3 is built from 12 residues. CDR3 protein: CSARSVNTEAFF. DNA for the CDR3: TGCAGTGCTAGATCGGTTAACACTGAAGCTTTCTTT.

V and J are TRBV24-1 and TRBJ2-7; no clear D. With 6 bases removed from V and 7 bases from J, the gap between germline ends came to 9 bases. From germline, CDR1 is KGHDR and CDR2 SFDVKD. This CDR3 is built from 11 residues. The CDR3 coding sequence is TGTGCCACCAGTTTTGGAGATGAGCAGTACTTC. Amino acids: CATSFGDEQYF.

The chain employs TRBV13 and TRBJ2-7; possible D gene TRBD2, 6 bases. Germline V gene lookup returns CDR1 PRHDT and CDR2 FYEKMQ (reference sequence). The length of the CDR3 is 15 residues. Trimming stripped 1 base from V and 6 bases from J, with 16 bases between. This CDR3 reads CASSLVAPSGVEQYF. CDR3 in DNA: TGTGCCAGCAGCTTAGTAGCCCCCTCGGGGGTCGAGCAGTACTTC.

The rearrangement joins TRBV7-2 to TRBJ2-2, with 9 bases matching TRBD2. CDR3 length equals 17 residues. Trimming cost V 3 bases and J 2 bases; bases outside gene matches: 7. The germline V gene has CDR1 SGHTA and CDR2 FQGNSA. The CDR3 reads CASSFPLAGPNTGELFF. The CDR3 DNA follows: TGTGCCAGCAGCTTCCCTCTAGCGGGGCCCAACACCGGGGAGCTGTTTTTT.

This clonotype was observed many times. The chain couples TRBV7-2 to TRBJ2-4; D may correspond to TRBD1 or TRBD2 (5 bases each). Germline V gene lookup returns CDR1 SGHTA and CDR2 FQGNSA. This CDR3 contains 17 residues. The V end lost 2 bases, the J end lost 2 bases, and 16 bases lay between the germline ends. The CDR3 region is CASSLSRGEYTKNIQYF. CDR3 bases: TGTGCCAGCAGCTTAAGCCGGGGCGAGTATACCAAAAACATTCAGTACTTC. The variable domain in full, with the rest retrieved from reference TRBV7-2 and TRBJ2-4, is GAGVSQSPSNKVTEKGKDVELRCDPISGHTALYWYRQSLGQGLEFLIYFQGNSAPDKSGLPSDRFSAERTGGSVSTLTIQRTQQEDSAVYLCASSLSRGEYTKNIQYFGAGTRLSVL.

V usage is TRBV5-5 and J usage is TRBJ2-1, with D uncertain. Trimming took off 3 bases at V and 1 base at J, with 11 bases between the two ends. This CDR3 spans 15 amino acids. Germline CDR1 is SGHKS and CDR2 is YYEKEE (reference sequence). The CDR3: CASSSQSGSYNEQFF. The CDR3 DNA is TGTGCCAGCAGCTCCCAGTCGGGTTCCTACAATGAGCAGTTCTTC.